This record covers a single TCR beta chain. In the original workflow: How many nucleated cells were present was estimated from reference gene primer amplification. Sequencing used immunoSEQ multiplex PCR; TCRdb keeps in-frame clones, though not all of them. V and J calls plus clone size are reproduced from that table; the DNA served to infer D and trimming. The sample has roughly 65,000 clones; roughly 90% are singletons. Germline CDR1 reads MNHEY; CDR2 reads SVGAGI. CDR3 size: 13 residues. V lost 11 bases, J lost 0 bases, and 13 bases lay in between. The sample originates from a study of blood T cell repertoires in COVID-19. Study summary: The United States, Italy and Spain supplied acute and convalescent COVID-19 samples. In each case, the material was cDNA or gDNA derived from T cells, B-cell-depleted T cells, or PBMCs.

This receptor was obtained from a man aged 55 to 70 with acute or convalescent COVID-19. The sample comprised peripheral blood. This chain joins TRBV6-5 and TRBJ1-1; D possibly corresponds to TRBD1 (6 bases). The chain's CDR3 is CAASGTLNTEAFF. DNA of the CDR3: TGTGCCGCTTCCGGGACACTGAACACTGAAGCTTTCTTT.